These T cell receptor beta chains were read from a single sample in a study of blood T cell repertoires in COVID-19. Here immunoSEQ multiplex PCR was the method, and the copy in TCRdb shows in-frame clones only, minus some. The sample carries about 380,000 clones, about 90% recorded once. The sequenced material came from peripheral blood. The receptors were gathered from a man aged 18 to 30 with active or convalescent COVID-19. Each CDR3 is given with its conserved first and last residue. The order of the fields is D gene, V gene, clone size, J gene, CDR3 DNA, CDR3 protein. D genes are given only for firm matches. Clone sizes are given selectively: once, few, many, or a class where the clone is expanded.

>NA|TRBV25-1|NA|TRBJ2-3
TGTGCCAGCCTTCCCACGGGGGAGGATACGCAGTATTTT
CASLPTGEDTQYF
>TRBD1|TRBV24-1|NA|TRBJ1-2
TGTGCCACCAGTGATACCCCGGGACAGGGTGGCTATGGCTACACCTTC
CATSDTPGQGGYGYTF
>NA|TRBV19|NA|TRBJ2-7
TGTGCCAGTAGTATAGGACAAGGCTCCTACGAGCAGTACTTC
CASSIGQGSYEQYF
>NA|TRBV5-1|NA|TRBJ2-7
TGCGCCAGCAGCTTGGGGACTGTCCCCAACGAGCAGTACTTC
CASSLGTVPNEQYF
>TRBD1|TRBV27|NA|TRBJ2-3
TGTGCCAGCAGGACAGGGGGGTCAGATACGCAGTATTTT
CASRTGGSDTQYF
>TRBD1|TRBV5-1|NA|TRBJ1-2
TGCGCCAGCAGCACCGGGACAGACGCCTTTGGCGGCTACACCTTC
CASSTGTDAFGGYTF
>TRBD1|TRBV19|NA|TRBJ2-7
TGTGCCAGTAGTTTGGACAGGGGGGACGAGCAGTACTTC
CASSLDRGDEQYF
>NA|TRBV27|NA|TRBJ1-1
TGTGCCAGCAGCCCAACTCATGGGGGGGACACTGAAGCTTTCTTT
CASSPTHGGDTEAFF
>NA|TRBV6-2/TRBV6-3|NA|TRBJ2-3
TGTGCCAGCAGTGAGACGCGGGACAGTATACCTAGCACAGATACGCAGTATTTT
CASSETRDSIPSTDTQYF
>NA|TRBV28|NA|TRBJ1-2
TGTGCCAGCAGTCTCCCTCCGTATGGCTACACCTTC
CASSLPPYGYTF
>NA|TRBV6-6|NA|TRBJ2-3
TGTGCCACCTCTTGGGGGAGGACAGATACGCAGTATTTT
CATSWGRTDTQYF
>TRBD1|TRBV3-1/TRBV3-2|NA|TRBJ2-1
TGTGCCAGCAGCCAAGTGTTTCGACAGGGGGCCCTCAATGAGCAGTTCTTC
CASSQVFRQGALNEQFF
>TRBD2|TRBV7-9|NA|TRBJ2-1
TGTGCCAGCAGCTTAGCGCTGAGCGGGAGGGAGTTCTTC
CASSLALSGREFF
>NA|TRBV7-8|NA|TRBJ2-3
TGTGCCAGCAGCCCCTCGTTAGATACGCAGTATTTT
CASSPSLDTQYF
>NA|TRBV27|once|TRBJ1-5
TGTGCCAGCAGCTATCAGGTCAATCAGCCCCAGCATTTT
CASSYQVNQPQHF
>NA|TRBV5-8|NA|TRBJ1-1
TGTGCCAGCAGCTCCGTTACTGAAGCTTTCTTT
CASSSVTEAFF
>TRBD1|TRBV6-5|NA|TRBJ1-5
TGTGCCACCGGGGGACAGGGCGGCTGGAATCAGCCCCAGCATTTT
CATGGQGGWNQPQHF
>NA|TRBV3-1/TRBV3-2|NA|TRBJ1-6
TGTGCCAGCAGACTTGCTTCTTCACCCCTCCACTTT
CASRLASSPLHF
>NA|TRBV2|NA|TRBJ1-1
TGTGCCAGCCTTCGCGGCACTGAAGCTTTCTTT
CASLRGTEAFF
>NA|TRBV11-2|NA|TRBJ1-4
TGTGCCAGCAGCCCCGGGCGGGGTAATGAAAAACTGTTTTTT
CASSPGRGNEKLFF
>TRBD1|TRBV28|NA|TRBJ1-1
TGTGCCAGCAGTTTTACAGGGGGGAACACTGAAGCTTTCTTT
CASSFTGGNTEAFF
>TRBD2|TRBV5-1|NA|TRBJ2-1
TGCGCCAGCAGCAGGGGAACTAGCGACTACAATGAGCAGTTCTTC
CASSRGTSDYNEQFF
>TRBD1|TRBV28|NA|TRBJ1-6
TGTGCCAGCAGTGCTCCGGGACAGGTTGGGTCACCCCTCCACTTT
CASSAPGQVGSPLHF
>NA|TRBV6-5|NA|TRBJ2-7
TGTGCCAGCAGTAATAGCGGTTACGAGCAGTACTTC
CASSNSGYEQYF
>NA|TRBV6-5|NA|TRBJ1-2
TGTGCCAGCAGTTACCGCCAGGGAGGGTTGAATGGCTACACCTTC
CASSYRQGGLNGYTF
>NA|TRBV28|once|TRBJ2-1
TGTGCCAGCAGTCCCACGCATCCCACCCGGTACAATGAGCAGTTCTTC
CASSPTHPTRYNEQFF
>NA|TRBV9|NA|TRBJ1-1
TGTGCCAGCAGCGTATCGCCGGTGAACACTGAAGCTTTCTTT
CASSVSPVNTEAFF
>NA|TRBV6-5|few|TRBJ2-7
TGTGCCAGCAGTAACGGAGACGAGCAGTACTTC
CASSNGDEQYF
>TRBD2|TRBV27|NA|TRBJ2-5
TGTGCCAGCAGTTTAAGGACTAGCGGGAGGGCCATAGAAAACGGGGAGACCCAGTACTTC
CASSLRTSGRAIENGETQYF
>TRBD1|TRBV7-2|NA|TRBJ1-2
TGTGCCAGCAGGGTTACAGGGGGCGATGGCTACACCTTC
CASRVTGGDGYTF
>NA|TRBV27|NA|TRBJ1-1
TGTGCCAGCAGTTGGGGGTTAGGGGGGAACACTGAAGCTTTCTTT
CASSWGLGGNTEAFF
>TRBD1|TRBV10-3|NA|TRBJ2-7
TGTGCCGTCCGGGACAGGGTTGGATTCGAGCAGTACTTC
CAVRDRVGFEQYF
>TRBD1|TRBV9|NA|TRBJ2-2
TGTGCCAGCAGCGTAGACAGGGGACCCACCGGGGAGCTGTTTTTT
CASSVDRGPTGELFF
>NA|TRBV6-1|few|TRBJ1-4
TGTGCCAGCAGTGAAGGTAGTCGCCTTTTTGAAAAACTGTTTTTT
CASSEGSRLFEKLFF
>NA|TRBV28|NA|TRBJ1-5
TGTGCCAGCAGCTCCCCCAATCAGCCCCAGCATTTT
CASSSPNQPQHF
>TRBD2|TRBV6-2/TRBV6-3|NA|TRBJ2-1
TGTGCCAGCAGTTATTCGGGCGGGAGCGGCACCTACAATGAGCAGTTCTTC
CASSYSGGSGTYNEQFF
>TRBD1|TRBV11-2|NA|TRBJ1-1
TGTGCCAGCAGCTTCGGACAGGGAGAAGCTTTCTTT
CASSFGQGEAFF
>NA|TRBV6-5|few|TRBJ1-4
TGTGCCAGCAGTTACTCCCGGGAGGGAGAAAAACTGTTTTTT
CASSYSREGEKLFF
>NA|TRBV19|NA|TRBJ1-5
TGTGCCAGTAGTATAATGCAACTGAGCAATCAGCCCCAGCATTTT
CASSIMQLSNQPQHF
>NA|TRBV5-6|NA|TRBJ1-4
TGTGCCAGCAGCTTGGATTACAGGGTCGCCACTAATGAAAAACTGTTTTTT
CASSLDYRVATNEKLFF